Below, 21 T cell receptor beta chains from the same sample are listed, as sequenced in a study of blood T cell repertoires in COVID-19. Sequenced by immunoSEQ multiplex PCR; TCRdb stores in-frame clones only, minus some. This table holds about 54,000 clones, roughly 88% found once. The sequenced sample was peripheral blood. The receptors were sampled from a human donor in a cohort sampled during active COVID-19.

This rearrangement joins TRBV20-1 to TRBJ2-7, with TRBD1 matching 9 bases. Germline V gene data show CDR1 as DFQATT and CDR2 as SNEGSKA (reference sequence). V was pared by 3 bases and J by 7 bases, with 10 bases of the junction left unmatched. The CDR3 spans 14 residues. The CDR3 DNA reads as TGCAGTGCTAGTAGGGTAGGACAGGGGAGGGAGCAGTACTTC. It translates to CSASRVGQGREQYF.

The chain recombines TRBV6-6 with TRBJ2-7, with 7 positions matching TRBD1. V lost 2 bases and J lost 2; bases outside the gene matches: 3. CDR3 length: 14 amino acids. Germline CDR1 and CDR2: MNHNY and SVGAGI (reference sequence). In DNA, the CDR3 is TGTGCCAGCAGTTACGGCCAGGGGGCCTACGAGCAGTACTTC. Translation: CASSYGQGAYEQYF.

V and J are TRBV9 and TRBJ2-7; 7 bases agree with TRBD1. Trimming removed 1 base from V and 6 bases from J; junction bases left unmatched: 10. CDR1 and CDR2 (germline): SGDLS, YYNGEE. The CDR3 has 15 amino acids. CDR3 sequence reads: CASSVTGQVRGEQYF. The DNA of the CDR3 is TGTGCCAGCAGCGTAACAGGACAGGTTCGCGGCGAGCAGTACTTC.

The chain carries TRBV19 and TRBJ1-6; TRBD1 might be the D (5 bases). The CDR3 has 15 amino acids. Per the germline V gene, CDR1 is LNHDA and CDR2 is SQIVND (reference sequence). Trimming left V 3 bases short and J 6 bases short, with 12 bases between. This chain's CDR3 is CASSMSGGGNSPLHF. CDR3 nucleotides: TGTGCCAGTAGTATGTCCGGGGGGGGTAATTCACCCCTCCACTTT.

In this sample, this clone turned up a few times. The chain links TRBV7-9 to TRBJ1-4; no reliable D call. Looked up from germline, CDR1 is SEHNR and CDR2 is FQNEAQ (reference sequence). The ends were cut back, 1 base at V and 7 bases at J, with 7 bases in the middle. The CDR3 contains 13 residues. Written as DNA, the CDR3 is TGTGCCAGCAGCTTAGTAGAGGGTGAAAAACTGTTTTTT. It translates to CASSLVEGEKLFF.

This chain uses TRBV5-1 with TRBJ2-7, with TRBD2 matching over 8 bases. The CDR3 contains 14 residues. J was trimmed by 1 base and V by 4 bases; bases with no gene match: 4. CDR1 and CDR2 from the germline V gene are SGHRS and YFSETQ. The CDR3 protein is CASSPGTSSYEQYF. The CDR3 DNA follows: TGCGCCAGCAGCCCCGGGACTAGTTCCTACGAGCAGTACTTC.

The V call is TRBV7-2, the J call TRBJ1-3; the D gene is possibly TRBD1 (5 bases). Looked up from germline, CDR1 is SGHTA and CDR2 is FQGNSA. Between the trimmed V and J ends, which lost 1 base and 4 bases, there was a span of 11 bases. The CDR3 consists of 15 residues. The CDR3 nucleotides read TGTGCCAGCAGCTTAGTTCAGGGCTCAGGAAACACCATATATTTT. Protein sequence: CASSLVQGSGNTIYF.

This clone was seen a few times. The chain is built from TRBV23-1 and TRBJ1-3; D uncertain. TRBV23-1 has ORF status, its function being uncertain. This CDR3 region has 17 residues. V was shortened by 4 bases and J by 0 bases, with 16 bases between the two germline ends. Written as DNA, the CDR3 is TGCGCCAGCAGTCGGAGCCCTCCACTCTTCTCTGGAAACACCATATATTTT. Residues: CASSRSPPLFSGNTIYF.

The V gene is TRBV9, the J gene TRBJ2-3, with D possibly matching TRBD1 (6 bases). This CDR3 comprises 15 residues. The germline V gene has CDR1 SGDLS and CDR2 YYNGEE. V lost 4 bases and J 0 bases, leaving 12 bases between the germline ends. Here the CDR3 DNA reads TGTGCCAGCAGCCCGCGGACAGACAGCACAGATACGCAGTATTTT. This gives the protein CASSPRTDSTDTQYF.

As for this clone: At one boundary the junction diverges from the germline segment, which might be a read error. The sample has other DNA sequences that encode this CDR3 too. The chain combines TRBV30 with TRBJ1-1, with D possibly TRBD1 on 6 matching bases. The CDR3 is 14 amino acids. From germline, CDR1 is GTSNPN and CDR2 SVGIG (reference sequence). CDR3 nucleotide sequence: TGCGCCTGGAGTGGGACACACGCAAACACTGAAGCTTTCTTT. This encodes CAWSGTHANTEAFF.

J is TRBJ1-4 and V is TRBV18; 7 positions agree with TRBD1. V was pared by 3 bases and J by 4 bases, with 11 bases of the junction left unmatched. CDR1 is KGHSH, CDR2 LQKENI, per germline. The CDR3 consists of 17 residues. This CDR3 reads CASSPRLTGDHNEKLFF. The CDR3 nucleotides read TGTGCCAGCTCACCTAGGCTCACAGGGGACCATAATGAAAAACTGTTTTTT.

The genes are TRBV5-6 and TRBJ2-2, with a possible D match to TRBD2 (6 bases). Trimming took 3 bases from V and 2 from J, leaving 11 bases between them. Germline V gene data show CDR1 as SGHDT and CDR2 as YYEEEE. CDR3 length: 15 amino acids. The CDR3 protein is CASSWLADNTGELFF. The CDR3 DNA is TGTGCCAGCAGCTGGTTAGCGGACAACACCGGGGAGCTGTTTTTT.

The chain combines TRBV7-8 with TRBJ2-1; perhaps TRBD2 as D (6 bases). V lost 5 bases and J lost 2, with 16 bases in between. The germline gives CDR1 SGHVS, CDR2 FQNEAQ. The CDR3 has 16 amino acids. In DNA, the CDR3 is TGTGCCAGCAGCCCCCGCGGGCGGGACCCCTACAATGAGCAGTTCTTC. Its protein product is CASSPRGRDPYNEQFF.

The J gene is TRBJ2-7, the V gene TRBV7-9; perhaps TRBD1 as D (5 bases). The CDR3 runs to 12 residues. Trimming took 0 bases from V and 11 from J, leaving 11 bases between them. Germline-derived CDR1 and CDR2 are SEHNR and FQNEAQ (reference sequence). The CDR3 reads CASSLAGDSKYF. The CDR3 coding sequence is TGTGCCAGCAGCTTAGCAGGAGACAGCAAGTACTTC.

This sequence joins TRBV19 and TRBJ2-7, with TRBD1 as a possible D gene (5 bases). The germline V and J ends were trimmed by 3 bases and 2 bases, with 11 bases remaining between them. Germline values: CDR1 LNHDA, CDR2 SQIVND (reference sequence). This CDR3 comprises 14 residues. The CDR3 sequence: CASSIAGRAYEQYF. DNA for the CDR3: TGTGCCAGTAGTATTGCAGGGCGCGCCTACGAGCAGTACTTC.

This chain uses TRBV6-5 with TRBJ1-1; D is possibly TRBD1 (5 bases). V lost 4 bases, J lost 2 bases, and 17 bases lay in between. CDR1 and CDR2 from the germline V gene are MNHEY and SVGAGI. This CDR3 comprises 16 residues. The CDR3 DNA is TGTGCCAGCAGTTTATCGCCAATGACAGCAAACACTGAAGCTTTCTTT. Its protein product is CASSLSPMTANTEAFF.

The chain is built from TRBV6-5 and TRBJ2-5; D not resolved. In germline, CDR1 is MNHEY, CDR2 SVGAGI. The CDR3 consists of 13 residues. Trimming took 8 bases from V and 4 from J, leaving 14 bases between them. CDR3 region: CASVPRRRETQYF. In DNA, the CDR3 is TGTGCCAGCGTCCCTCGGCGGCGAGAGACCCAGTACTTC.

The CDR3 loop is CASSFRRSSGSIREQFF. The CDR3 coding sequence is TGTGCCAGCAGTTTTCGGAGGTCTAGCGGGAGTATACGTGAGCAGTTCTTC. The chain couples TRBV27 to TRBJ2-1; 10 nucleotides agree with TRBD2. CDR3 length: 17 amino acids. The ends lost 3 bases at V and 9 bases at J; junction bases unmatched: 14. Per germline, CDR1 MNHEY and CDR2 SMNVEV (reference sequence).

The gene calls are TRBV6-5 and TRBJ2-7, with 7 bases aligning to TRBD1. V lost 4 bases and J lost 2; bases outside the gene matches: 5. Germline CDR1 MNHEY, CDR2 SVGAGI. The CDR3 runs 14 residues. The DNA of the CDR3 is TGTGCCAGCAGTTTGGACAGGCCGCCCTACGAGCAGTACTTC. It translates to CASSLDRPPYEQYF.

The V call is TRBV12-2, the J call TRBJ2-2; no DNA check was done on the table's D call, TRBD2. TRBV12-2 is deemed a pseudogene. This CDR3 has 19 amino acids. The CDR3 here is CASRLLVGAGGFGTGELFF. The CDR3 nucleotides read TGTGCAAGTCGCTTATTGGTTGGAGCGGGAGGGTTCGGCACCGGGGAGCTGTTTTTT.

The gene calls are TRBV18 and TRBJ2-7, with D perhaps matching TRBD1 (5 bases). Germline V gene lookup returns CDR1 KGHSH and CDR2 LQKENI. This CDR3 has 13 residues. V was cut by 3 bases and J by 7 bases, with 13 bases left in between. The DNA of the CDR3 is TGTGCCAGCTCACCGAGTAGGGGTGAGGAGCAGTACTTC. This gives the protein CASSPSRGEEQYF.